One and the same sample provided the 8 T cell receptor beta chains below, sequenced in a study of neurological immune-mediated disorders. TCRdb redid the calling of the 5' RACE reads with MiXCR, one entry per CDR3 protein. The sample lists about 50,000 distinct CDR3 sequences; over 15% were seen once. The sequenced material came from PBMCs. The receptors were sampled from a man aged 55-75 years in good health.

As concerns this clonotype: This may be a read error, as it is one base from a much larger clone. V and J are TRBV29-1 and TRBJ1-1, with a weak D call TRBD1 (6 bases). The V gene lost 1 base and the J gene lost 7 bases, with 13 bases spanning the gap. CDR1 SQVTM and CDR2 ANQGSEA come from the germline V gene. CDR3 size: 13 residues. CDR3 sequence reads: CSVEAARDNEAFF. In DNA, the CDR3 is TGCAGCGTTGAAGCTGCCCGGGACAATGAAGCTTTCTTT.

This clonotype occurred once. The CDR3 is CASSGAKPEGDEKLFF. CDR3 coding DNA: TGTGCCAGCAGCGGGGCGAAGCCCGAAGGGGATGAAAAACTGTTTTTT. The J gene is TRBJ1-4, the V gene TRBV27, with TRBD1 as a possible D gene (5 bases). Looked up from germline, CDR1 is MNHEY and CDR2 is SMNVEV (reference sequence). The CDR3 has 16 residues. Trimming pared 6 bases from V and 6 bases from J, leaving 20 bases between.

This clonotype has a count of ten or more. The CDR3, as DNA: TGTGCCAGCAGCTCCTCCCTCCAGCCCTCTGAAGCTTTCTTT. It translates to CASSSSLQPSEAFF. The V and J genes are TRBV7-2 and TRBJ1-1; D not certain. Trimming removed 4 bases at V and 6 bases at J, with 15 bases between. The CDR3 is 14 amino acids. The germline V gene has CDR1 SGHTA and CDR2 FQGNSA.

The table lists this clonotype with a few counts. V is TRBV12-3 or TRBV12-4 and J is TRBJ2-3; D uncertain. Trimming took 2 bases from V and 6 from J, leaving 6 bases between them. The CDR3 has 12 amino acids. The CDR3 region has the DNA TGTGCCAGCAGTTTATTGAGCGATACGCAGTATTTT. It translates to CASSLLSDTQYF.

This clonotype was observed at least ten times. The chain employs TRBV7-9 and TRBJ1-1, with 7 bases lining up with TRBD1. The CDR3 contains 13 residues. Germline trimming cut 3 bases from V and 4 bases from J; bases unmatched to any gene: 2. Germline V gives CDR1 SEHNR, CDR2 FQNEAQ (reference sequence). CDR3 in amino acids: CASSLTGSTEAFF. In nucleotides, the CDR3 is TGTGCCAGCAGCTTGACAGGGAGCACTGAAGCTTTCTTT.

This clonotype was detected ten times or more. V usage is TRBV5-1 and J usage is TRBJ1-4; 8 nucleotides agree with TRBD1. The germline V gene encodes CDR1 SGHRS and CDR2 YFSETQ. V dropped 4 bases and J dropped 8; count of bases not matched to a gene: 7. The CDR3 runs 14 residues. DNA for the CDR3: TGCGCCAGCAGCCCGGGGACAGGCAAGGAAAAACTGTTTTTT. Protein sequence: CASSPGTGKEKLFF.

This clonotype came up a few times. CDR3 DNA: TGTGCCAGCAGCTTCGGACAGGGGACCGGGGAGCTGTTTTTT. This gives the protein CASSFGQGTGELFF. V and J are TRBV6-5 and TRBJ2-2, with 9 bases fitting TRBD1. Trimming took 6 bases from V and 5 from J; bases not matched to a gene: 4. This CDR3 has 14 residues. Germline V gives CDR1 MNHEY, CDR2 SVGAGI.

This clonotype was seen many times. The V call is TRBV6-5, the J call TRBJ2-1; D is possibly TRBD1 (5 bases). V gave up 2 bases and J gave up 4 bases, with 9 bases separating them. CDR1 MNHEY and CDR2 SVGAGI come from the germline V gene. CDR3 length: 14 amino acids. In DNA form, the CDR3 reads TGTGCCAGCAGTTACCTCGACAGATACAATGAGCAGTTCTTC. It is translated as CASSYLDRYNEQFF.